Included here is one T cell receptor (beta chain) sequence, with context. The antigen is not known. CDR1 is ENHRY, CDR2 SYGVKD, per germline. V gave up 0 bases and J gave up 7 bases, with 12 bases separating them. The CDR3 has 15 amino acids. This sample is drawn from a study of cytomegalovirus exposure and HLA in healthy donors. The study's findings and limits: V- and J-gene trimming of TCR beta was linked (in a later analysis) to a missense DCLRE1C variant.

13 Jbeta primers and 60 Vbeta primers were used for the PCR. Data came from immunoSEQ multiplex PCR; TCRdb stores just in-frame clones and leaves some out. The profile shows 310,000 or so clones, around 90% of them singletons. The chain combines TRBV10-3 with TRBJ1-4, with D maybe TRBD1 (6 bases). The sequencing sample was made of PBMCs. This clonotype was sampled from a woman aged 18-29 years in good health and CMV-seronegative. CDR3 sequence (DNA): TGTGCCATCAGTGAGTCGGGGGGGCCGGCTGAAAAACTGTTTTTT. Protein product: CAISESGGPAEKLFF.